This TCR beta chain was recovered during a study of tumor-infiltrating lymphocytes in primary liver carcinoma (dated by TCRdb to about 2017). General notes on the study: The five patients, three men and two women aged 30 to 69 years, had hepatocellular carcinoma (four) or combined HCC and intrahepatic cholangiocarcinoma (one). Tumors of the five patients were stage T1-T3 N0M0 with maximum diameters of about 4.2 to 10 cm. Each sample produced about 3.5 to 7.13 million productive TCRbeta reads, and read depth showed no significant difference between tissue types. TCRbeta repertoire sequencing, expression microarrays and whole-exome sequencing were combined in the study across five regions of each liver tumor, with adjacent normal tissue and blood also included. A total of 35 specimens from 5 patients underwent TCRbeta repertoire sequencing, comprising 25 tumor regions, 5 adjacent noncancerous liver tissues and 5 peripheral blood samples. Agilent mRNA microarray profiling was performed on the 25 tumor region samples to relate TCRbeta repertoire diversity to the local molecular phenotype. High reproducibility was observed for the technical replicate repertoires, with mean shared-clone rates around 0.89 and correlation coefficients above 0.95. Study-level results and caveats: Because only the TCR beta chain was sequenced and unpaired alpha chains were not captured, true repertoire diversity is likely underestimated. The top 250 clones accounted for a significantly greater share of the repertoire in tumors than in blood (p = 0.039). Bulk unsorted samples precluded comparing CD4+ and CD8+ T cell repertoires. Consistent with antigen-driven expansion, pairs of tumor regions showed higher repertoire overlap (mean roughly 35%) than either tumor-adjacent pairs (approximately 17%) or tumor-blood pairs (about 15%). With just 4 to 6 patients in the study, the authors point out that the findings should be validated in a larger study. Only about 7-25% of top clones were found in all five regions of a tumor, suggesting spatial heterogeneity of tumor-infiltrating T cells.

A constant-region primer and ProtoScript II reverse transcriptase were used to reverse-transcribe TCRbeta-specific cDNA from approximately 500 ng total RNA. Three nested multiplex PCR rounds, following a slightly modified ARM-PCR procedure, were used to build the TCRbeta libraries. Sample barcodes and Illumina adapters were added in a final 25-cycle PCR with Deep VentR polymerase. Amplicons of 200-500 bp were gel-purified with a QIAquick gel extraction kit before sequencing. The TCRbeta amplicons were sequenced with 250-bp paired-end reads on an Illumina HiSeq 2500. The source study handled its data this way. Trimmomatic v0.33 was used to quality-trim the reads, and FLASH v1.2.11 was used to merge paired reads so that full CDR3 sequences could be recovered. MiGEC v1.2.1b assigned V, D and J germline segments to the rearranged TCRbeta sequences. Clonotype statistics, along with Shannon-Wiener diversity indices, were calculated using VDJtools v1.0.0. Except for diversity analysis, only the 250 most abundant clonotypes of each sample were used in subsequent analyses to reduce sampling bias. Using fastp at Q25 and MiXCR, TCRdb reprocessed the public reads and kept productive beta chains. Under each unique CDR3 protein, matching rows form one entry showing the most common genes and DNA. TCRdb, rather than the study authors, made the V and J calls. A total of some 50,000 distinct CDR3 sequences appear in this sample, around 64% of them only once. 25% to 30% of the sample belongs to the ten largest clones.

Total RNA and DNA were co-extracted without cell sorting from around 20-30 mg of bulk tissue using the AllPrep DNA/RNA mini kit. Surgical resection was performed in China between late 2015 and early 2016 on about 5 patients with histopathologically diagnosed primary liver carcinoma. At the time of sampling, the patients had chronic HBV infection and had not received any treatment. Five spatially separated regions were sampled per tumor: superior, inferior, left-lateral and right-lateral poles, plus the tumor centre. Histological examination found more than 80% viable tumor cells in every tumor sample. Fresh tumor and adjacent tissue pieces were bisected, with one half stored in RNAlater at -80 degrees C and the other half sent for histology. Remarks on this clonotype: Its antigen is still unknown. The junction differs from germline at one of its ends, possibly a read error.

The clonotype comes from a man aged 35 to 55 with primary liver carcinoma and hepatitis B virus infection. Sequencing input: liver tumor tissue from sampling region 5. The sample's cell subset or site label is to be understood as: tumor region T5, tumor centre.

The DNA sequence is given as TGTGCCAGCAGTCTTTGGACATGGGTGAAAGCTGGGGCTAACGTCCTGACTTTC. It encodes CASSLWTWVKAGANVLTF. The chain links TRBV6-5 with TRBJ2-6; tentative D gene TRBD1, with 5 bases matching. The CDR3 spans 18 residues, from the cysteine through the phenylalanine. The DNA shown is the 54-base CDR3, in frame from base 1. CDR1 and CDR2, looked up from the germline V gene, are MNHEY and SVGAGI.